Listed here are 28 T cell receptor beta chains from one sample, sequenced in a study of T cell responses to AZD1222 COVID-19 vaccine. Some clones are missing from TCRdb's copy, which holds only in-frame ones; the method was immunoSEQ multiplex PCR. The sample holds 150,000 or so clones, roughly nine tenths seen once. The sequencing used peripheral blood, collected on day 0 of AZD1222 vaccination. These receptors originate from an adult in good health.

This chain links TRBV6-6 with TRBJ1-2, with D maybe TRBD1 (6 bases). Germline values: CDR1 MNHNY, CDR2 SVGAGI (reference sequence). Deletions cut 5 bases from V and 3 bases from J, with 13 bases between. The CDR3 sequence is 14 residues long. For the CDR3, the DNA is TGTGCCAGCAGTCCTACCGGGACATACTATGGCTACACCTTC. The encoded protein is CASSPTGTYYGYTF.

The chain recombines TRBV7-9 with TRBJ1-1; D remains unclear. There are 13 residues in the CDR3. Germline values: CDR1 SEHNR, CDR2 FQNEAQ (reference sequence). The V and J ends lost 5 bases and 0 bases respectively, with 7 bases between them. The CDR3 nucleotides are TGTGCCAGCAGCCCCAATGTGAACACTGAAGCTTTCTTT. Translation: CASSPNVNTEAFF. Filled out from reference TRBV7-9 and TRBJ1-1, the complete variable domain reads DTGVSQNPRHKITKRGQNVTFRCDPISEHNRLYWYRQTLGQGPEFLTYFQNEAQLEKSRLLSDRFSAERPKGSFSTLEIQRTEQGDSAMYLCASSPNVNTEAFFGQGTRLTVV.

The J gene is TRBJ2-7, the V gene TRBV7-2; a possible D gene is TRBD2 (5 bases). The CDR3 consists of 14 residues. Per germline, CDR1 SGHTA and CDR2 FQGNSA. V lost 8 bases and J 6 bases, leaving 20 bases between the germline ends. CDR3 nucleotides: TGTGCCAGCCGAGAGGGTGTAGAGGGTACCGAGCAGTACTTC. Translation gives CASREGVEGTEQYF.

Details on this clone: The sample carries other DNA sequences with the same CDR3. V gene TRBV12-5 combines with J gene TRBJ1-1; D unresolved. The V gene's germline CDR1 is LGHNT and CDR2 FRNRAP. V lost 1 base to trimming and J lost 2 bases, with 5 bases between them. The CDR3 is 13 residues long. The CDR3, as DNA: TGTGCTAGTGGTTTGGGGACTAACACTGAAGCTTTCTTT. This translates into CASGLGTNTEAFF.

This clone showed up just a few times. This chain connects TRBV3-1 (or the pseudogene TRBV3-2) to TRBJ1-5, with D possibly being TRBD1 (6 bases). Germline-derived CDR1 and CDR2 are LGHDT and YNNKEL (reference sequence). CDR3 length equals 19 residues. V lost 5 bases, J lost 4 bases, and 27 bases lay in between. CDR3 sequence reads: CASSATTGQPTRENQPQHF. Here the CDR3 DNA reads TGTGCCAGCAGCGCCACCACTGGACAGCCCACAAGAGAGAATCAGCCCCAGCATTTT.

CDR3 coding DNA: TGTGCCAGCAGCTCGTTTCGCGGCGACAGGGAGGGCTATGGCTACACCTTC. It yields the protein CASSSFRGDREGYGYTF. The J gene is TRBJ1-2, the V gene TRBV7-2; 7 bases align to TRBD1. CDR1 SGHTA and CDR2 FQGNSA come from the germline V gene. The V gene end was trimmed by 4 bases and the J gene end by 4 bases; junction bases not matched to a gene: 15. CDR3 length: 17 residues.

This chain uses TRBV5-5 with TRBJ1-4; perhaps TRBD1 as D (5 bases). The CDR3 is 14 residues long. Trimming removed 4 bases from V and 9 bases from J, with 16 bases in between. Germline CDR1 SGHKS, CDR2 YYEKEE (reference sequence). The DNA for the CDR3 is TGTGCCAGCAGCCTTCTCGAGGGGAGGCAAAAACTGTTTTTT. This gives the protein CASSLLEGRQKLFF.

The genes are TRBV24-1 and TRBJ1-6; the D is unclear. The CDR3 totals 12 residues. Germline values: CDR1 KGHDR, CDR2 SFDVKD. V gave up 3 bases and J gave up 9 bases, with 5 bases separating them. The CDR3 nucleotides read TGTGCCACCAGTGATCAGAGTTCACCCCTCCACTTT. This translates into CATSDQSSPLHF.

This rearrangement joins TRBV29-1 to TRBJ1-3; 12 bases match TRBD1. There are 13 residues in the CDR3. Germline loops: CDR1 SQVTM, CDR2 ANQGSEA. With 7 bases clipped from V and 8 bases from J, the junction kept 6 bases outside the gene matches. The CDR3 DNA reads TGCAGCGCCCGGGACAGGGGGCAGGACACCATATATTTT. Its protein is CSARDRGQDTIYF.

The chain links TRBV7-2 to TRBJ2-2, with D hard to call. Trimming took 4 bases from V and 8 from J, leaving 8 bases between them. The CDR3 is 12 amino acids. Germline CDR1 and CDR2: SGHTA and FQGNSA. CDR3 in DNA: TGTGCCAGCAGCTCACGCGTAGGGGAGCTGTTTTTT. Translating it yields CASSSRVGELFF.

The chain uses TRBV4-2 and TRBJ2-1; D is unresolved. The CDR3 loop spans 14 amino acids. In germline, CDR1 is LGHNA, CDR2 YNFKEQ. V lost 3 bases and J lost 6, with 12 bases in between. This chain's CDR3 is CASSHAGQFNEQFF. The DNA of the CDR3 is TGTGCCAGCAGCCATGCAGGTCAGTTCAATGAGCAGTTCTTC.

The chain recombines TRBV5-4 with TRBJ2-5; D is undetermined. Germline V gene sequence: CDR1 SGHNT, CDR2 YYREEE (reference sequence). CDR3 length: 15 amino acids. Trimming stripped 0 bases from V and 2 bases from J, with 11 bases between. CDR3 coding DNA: TGTGCCAGCAGCTTGGTTGGCAGCGCGCAAGAGACCCAGTACTTC. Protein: CASSLVGSAQETQYF.

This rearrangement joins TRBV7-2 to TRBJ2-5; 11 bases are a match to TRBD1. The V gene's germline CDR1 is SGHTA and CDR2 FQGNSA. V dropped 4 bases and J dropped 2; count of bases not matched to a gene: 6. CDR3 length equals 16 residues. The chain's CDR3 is CASSSGQGARQETQYF. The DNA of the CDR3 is TGTGCCAGCAGCTCAGGACAGGGGGCGAGGCAAGAGACCCAGTACTTC. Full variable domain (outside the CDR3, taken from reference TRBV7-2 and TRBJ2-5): GAGVSQSPSNKVTEKGKDVELRCDPISGHTALYWYRQSLGQGLEFLIYFQGNSAPDKSGLPSDRFSAERTGGSVSTLTIQRTQQEDSAVYLCASSSGQGARQETQYFGPGTRLLVL.

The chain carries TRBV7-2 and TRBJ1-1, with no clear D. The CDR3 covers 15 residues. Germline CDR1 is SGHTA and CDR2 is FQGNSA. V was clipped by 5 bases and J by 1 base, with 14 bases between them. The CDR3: CASSLYAAENTEAFF. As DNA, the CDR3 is TGTGCCAGCAGCCTGTACGCGGCCGAGAACACTGAAGCTTTCTTT.

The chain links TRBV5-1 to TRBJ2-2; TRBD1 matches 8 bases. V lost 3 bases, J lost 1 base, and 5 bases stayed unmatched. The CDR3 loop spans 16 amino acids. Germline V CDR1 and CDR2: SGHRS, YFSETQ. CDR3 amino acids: CASSSGTGVNTGELFF. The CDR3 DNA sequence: TGCGCCAGCAGCTCCGGGACAGGTGTGAACACCGGGGAGCTGTTTTTT. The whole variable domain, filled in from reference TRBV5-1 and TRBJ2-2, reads KAGVTQTPRYLIKTRGQQVTLSCSPISGHRSVSWYQQTPGQGLQFLFEYFSETQRNKGNFPGRFSGRQFSNSRSEMNVSTLELGDSALYLCASSSGTGVNTGELFFGEGSRLTVL.

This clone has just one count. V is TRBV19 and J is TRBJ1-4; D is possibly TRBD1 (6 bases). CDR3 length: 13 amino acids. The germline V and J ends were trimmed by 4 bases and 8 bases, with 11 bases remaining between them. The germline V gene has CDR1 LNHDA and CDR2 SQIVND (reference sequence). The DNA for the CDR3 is TGTGCCAGTAGTAGTTTCAGGGGCGAAAAACTGTTTTTT. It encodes CASSSFRGEKLFF.

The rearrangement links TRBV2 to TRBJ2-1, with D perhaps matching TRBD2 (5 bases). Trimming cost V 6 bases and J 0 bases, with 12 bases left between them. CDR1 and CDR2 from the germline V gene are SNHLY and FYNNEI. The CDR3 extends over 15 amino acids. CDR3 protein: CASRSDYSSYNEQFF. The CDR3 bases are TGTGCCAGCAGGTCCGACTATAGCTCCTACAATGAGCAGTTCTTC.

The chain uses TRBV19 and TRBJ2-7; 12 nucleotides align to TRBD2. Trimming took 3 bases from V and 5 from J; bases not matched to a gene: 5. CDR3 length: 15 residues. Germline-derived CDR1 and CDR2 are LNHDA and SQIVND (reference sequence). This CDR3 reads CASSITTSGSHEQYF. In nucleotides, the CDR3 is TGTGCCAGTAGTATTACGACTAGCGGGAGCCACGAGCAGTACTTC.

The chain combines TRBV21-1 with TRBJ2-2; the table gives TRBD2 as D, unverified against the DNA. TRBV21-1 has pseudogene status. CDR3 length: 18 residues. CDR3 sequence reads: CASSTSEARSSYTGELFF. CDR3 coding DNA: TGTGCCAGCAGCACCTCAGAGGCCCGGAGCAGCTACACCGGGGAGCTGTTTTTT.

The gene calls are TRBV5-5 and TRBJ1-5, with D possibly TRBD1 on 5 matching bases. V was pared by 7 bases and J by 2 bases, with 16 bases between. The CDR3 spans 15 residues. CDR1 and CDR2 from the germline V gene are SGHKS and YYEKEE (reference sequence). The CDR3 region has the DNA TGTGCCAGCTCACGAGAGCGACAGCGCAATCAGCCCCAGCATTTT. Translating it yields CASSRERQRNQPQHF. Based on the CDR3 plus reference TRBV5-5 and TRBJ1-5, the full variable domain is DAGVTQSPTHLIKTRGQQVTLRCSPISGHKSVSWYQQVLGQGPQFIFQYYEKEERGRGNFPDRFSARQFPNYSSELNVNALLLGDSALYLCASSRERQRNQPQHFGDGTRLSIL.

CDR3 sequence (DNA): TGTGCCAGCAGCGAACCCGCCGGGACACTCTATAGGGAGCAGTACTTC. The encoded protein is CASSEPAGTLYREQYF. The rearrangement links TRBV7-2 to TRBJ2-7, with a weak D call TRBD1 (6 bases). The CDR3 is 16 residues long. Trimming cost V 5 bases and J 7 bases, with 24 bases left between them. CDR1 is SGHTA and CDR2 is FQGNSA in the germline V gene.

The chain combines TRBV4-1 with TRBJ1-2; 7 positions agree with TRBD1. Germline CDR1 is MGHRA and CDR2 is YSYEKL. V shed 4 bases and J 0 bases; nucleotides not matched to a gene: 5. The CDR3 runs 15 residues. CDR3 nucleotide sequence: TGCGCCAGCAGCCCCGGGACAGCAGCTAACTATGGCTACACCTTC. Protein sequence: CASSPGTAANYGYTF.

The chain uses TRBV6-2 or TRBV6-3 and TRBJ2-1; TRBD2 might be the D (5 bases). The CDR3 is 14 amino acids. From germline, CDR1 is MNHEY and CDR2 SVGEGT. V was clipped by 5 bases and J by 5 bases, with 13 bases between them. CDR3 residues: CASSDHGINNEQFF. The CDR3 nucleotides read TGTGCCAGCAGTGACCACGGGATTAACAATGAGCAGTTCTTC.

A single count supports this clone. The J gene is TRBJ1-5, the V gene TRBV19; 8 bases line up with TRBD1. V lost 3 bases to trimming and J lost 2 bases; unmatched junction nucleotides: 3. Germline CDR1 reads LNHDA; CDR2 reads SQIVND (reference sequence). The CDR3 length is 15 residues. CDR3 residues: CASSMGQVRNQPQHF. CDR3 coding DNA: TGTGCCAGTAGTATGGGACAGGTCCGCAATCAGCCCCAGCATTTT.

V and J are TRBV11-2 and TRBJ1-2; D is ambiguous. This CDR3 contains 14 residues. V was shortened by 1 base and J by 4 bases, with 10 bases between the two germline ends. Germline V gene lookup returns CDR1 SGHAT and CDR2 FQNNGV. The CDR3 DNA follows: TGTGCCAGCAGCTTAGGCCTGGCAGTCTATGGCTACACCTTC. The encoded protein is CASSLGLAVYGYTF. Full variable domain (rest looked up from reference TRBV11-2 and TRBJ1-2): EAGVAQSPRYKIIEKRQSVAFWCNPISGHATLYWYQQILGQGPKLLIQFQNNGVVDDSQLPKDRFSAERLKGVDSTLKIQPAKLEDSAVYLCASSLGLAVYGYTFGSGTRLTVV.

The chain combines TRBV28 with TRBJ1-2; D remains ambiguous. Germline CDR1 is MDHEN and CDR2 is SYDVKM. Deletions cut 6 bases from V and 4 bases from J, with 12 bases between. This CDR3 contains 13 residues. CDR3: CASSPGEVYGYTF. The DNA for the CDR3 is TGTGCCAGCAGCCCCGGGGAGGTCTATGGCTACACCTTC.

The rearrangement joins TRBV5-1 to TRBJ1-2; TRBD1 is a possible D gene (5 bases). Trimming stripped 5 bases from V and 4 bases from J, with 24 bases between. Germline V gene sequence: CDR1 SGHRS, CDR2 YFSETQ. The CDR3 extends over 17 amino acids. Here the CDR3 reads CASSELGPELVRYGYTF. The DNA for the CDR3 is TGCGCCAGCAGTGAGCTGGGGCCGGAGTTAGTCCGCTATGGCTACACCTTC. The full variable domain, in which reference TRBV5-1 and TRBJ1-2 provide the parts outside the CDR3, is KAGVTQTPRYLIKTRGQQVTLSCSPISGHRSVSWYQQTPGQGLQFLFEYFSETQRNKGNFPGRFSGRQFSNSRSEMNVSTLELGDSALYLCASSELGPELVRYGYTFGSGTRLTVV.

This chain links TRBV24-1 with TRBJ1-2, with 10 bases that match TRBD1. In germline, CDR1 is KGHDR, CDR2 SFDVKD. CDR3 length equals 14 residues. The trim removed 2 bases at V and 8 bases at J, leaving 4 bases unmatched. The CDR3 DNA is TGTGCCACCAGTGATTGGACAGGGGGGGAAGGCTACACCTTC. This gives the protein CATSDWTGGEGYTF.